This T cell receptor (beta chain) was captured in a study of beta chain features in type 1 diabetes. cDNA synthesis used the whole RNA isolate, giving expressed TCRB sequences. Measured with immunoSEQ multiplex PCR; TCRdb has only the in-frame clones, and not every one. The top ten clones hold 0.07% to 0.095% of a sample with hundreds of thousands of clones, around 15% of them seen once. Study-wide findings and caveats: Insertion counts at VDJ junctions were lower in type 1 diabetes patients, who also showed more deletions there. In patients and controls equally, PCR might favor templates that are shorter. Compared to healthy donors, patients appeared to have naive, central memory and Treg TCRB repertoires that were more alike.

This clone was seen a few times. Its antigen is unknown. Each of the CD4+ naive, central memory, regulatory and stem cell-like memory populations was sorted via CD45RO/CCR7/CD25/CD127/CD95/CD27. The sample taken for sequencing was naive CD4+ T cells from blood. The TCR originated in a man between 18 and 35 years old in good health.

This CDR3 reads CASSLKAASGMELFF. The CDR3, as DNA: TGTGCCAGCAGCCTTAAGGCGGCTAGCGGGATGGAGCTGTTTTTT. The chain combines TRBV9 with TRBJ2-2; 9 bases match TRBD2. After removal of 4 bases from V and 10 bases from J, the junction contained 11 bases not matched to a gene. The CDR3 spans 15 residues. CDR1 SGDLS and CDR2 YYNGEE come from the germline V gene. The full variable domain, completed using reference TRBV9 and TRBJ2-2, is DSGVTQTPKHLITATGQRVTLRCSPRSGDLSVYWYQQSLDQGLQFLIQYYNGEERAKGNILERFSAQQFPDLHSELNLSSLELGDSALYFCASSLKAASGMELFFGEGSRLTVL.